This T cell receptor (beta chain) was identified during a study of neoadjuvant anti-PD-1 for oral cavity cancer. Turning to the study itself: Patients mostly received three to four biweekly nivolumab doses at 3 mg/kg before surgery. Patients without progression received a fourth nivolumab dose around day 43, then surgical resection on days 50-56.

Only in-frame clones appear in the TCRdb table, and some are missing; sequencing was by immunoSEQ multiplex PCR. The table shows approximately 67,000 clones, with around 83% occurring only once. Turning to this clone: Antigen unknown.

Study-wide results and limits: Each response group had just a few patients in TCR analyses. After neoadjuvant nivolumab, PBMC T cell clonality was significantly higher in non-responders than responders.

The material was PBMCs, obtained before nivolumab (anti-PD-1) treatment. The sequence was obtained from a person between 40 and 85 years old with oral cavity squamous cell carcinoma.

CDR3 sequence reads: CASSLWGVAQETQYF. The CDR3, as DNA: TGTGCCAGCAGCTTATGGGGTGTGGCACAAGAGACCCAGTACTTC. This chain uses TRBV7-9 with TRBJ2-5, with D uncertain. Trimming left V 2 bases short and J 2 bases short, with 12 bases between. Germline V gives CDR1 SEHNR, CDR2 FQNEAQ (reference sequence). The CDR3 has 15 amino acids.